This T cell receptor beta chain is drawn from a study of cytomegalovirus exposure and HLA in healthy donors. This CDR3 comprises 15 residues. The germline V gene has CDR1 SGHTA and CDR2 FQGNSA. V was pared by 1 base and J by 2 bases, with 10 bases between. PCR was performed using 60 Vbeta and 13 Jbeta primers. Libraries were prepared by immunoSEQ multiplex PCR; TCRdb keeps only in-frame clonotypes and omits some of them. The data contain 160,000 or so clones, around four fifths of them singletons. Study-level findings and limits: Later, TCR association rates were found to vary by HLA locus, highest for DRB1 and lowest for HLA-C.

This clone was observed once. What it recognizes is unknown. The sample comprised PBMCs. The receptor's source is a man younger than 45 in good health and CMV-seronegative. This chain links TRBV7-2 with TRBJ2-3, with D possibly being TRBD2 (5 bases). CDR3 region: CASSLVRLATDTQYF. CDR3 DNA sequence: TGTGCCAGCAGCTTAGTCCGGCTAGCCACAGATACGCAGTATTTT.